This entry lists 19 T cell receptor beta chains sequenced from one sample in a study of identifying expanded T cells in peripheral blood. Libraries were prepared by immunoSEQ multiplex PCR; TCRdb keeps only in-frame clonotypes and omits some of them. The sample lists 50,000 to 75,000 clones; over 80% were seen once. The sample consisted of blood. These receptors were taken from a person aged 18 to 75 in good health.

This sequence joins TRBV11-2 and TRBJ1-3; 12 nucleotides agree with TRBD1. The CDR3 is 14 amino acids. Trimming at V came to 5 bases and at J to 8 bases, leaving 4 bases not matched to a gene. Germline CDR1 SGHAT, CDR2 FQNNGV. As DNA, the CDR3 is TGTGCCAGCAGCCTTGGGACAGGGGGCTACACCATATATTTT. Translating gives CASSLGTGGYTIYF.

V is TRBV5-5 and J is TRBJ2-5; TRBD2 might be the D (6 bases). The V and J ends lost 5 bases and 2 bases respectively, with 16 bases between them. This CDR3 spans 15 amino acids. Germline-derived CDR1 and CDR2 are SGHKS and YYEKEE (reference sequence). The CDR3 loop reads CASRRDWAIQETQYF. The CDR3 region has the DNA TGTGCCAGCAGAAGGGACTGGGCTATTCAAGAGACCCAGTACTTC.

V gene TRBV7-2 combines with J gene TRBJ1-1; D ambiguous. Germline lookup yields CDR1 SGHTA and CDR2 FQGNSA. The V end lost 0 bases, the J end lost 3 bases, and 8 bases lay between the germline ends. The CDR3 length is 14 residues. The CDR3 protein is CASSLAAGHTEAFF. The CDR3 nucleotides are TGTGCCAGCAGCTTAGCGGCGGGCCACACTGAAGCTTTCTTT.

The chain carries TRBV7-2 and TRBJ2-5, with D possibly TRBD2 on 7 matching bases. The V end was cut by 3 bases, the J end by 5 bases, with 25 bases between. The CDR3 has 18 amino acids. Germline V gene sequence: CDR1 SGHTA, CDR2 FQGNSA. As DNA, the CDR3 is TGTGCCAGCAGCTTCGGACGGGGGGCAGGTCTCCATGTGGAGACCCAGTACTTC. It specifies CASSFGRGAGLHVETQYF.

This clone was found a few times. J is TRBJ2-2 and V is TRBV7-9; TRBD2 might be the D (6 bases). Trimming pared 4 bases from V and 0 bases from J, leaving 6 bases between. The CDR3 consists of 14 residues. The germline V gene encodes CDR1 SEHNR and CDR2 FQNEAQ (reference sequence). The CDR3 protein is CASSWDSNTGELFF. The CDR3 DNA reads TGTGCCAGCAGCTGGGACTCGAACACCGGGGAGCTGTTTTTT. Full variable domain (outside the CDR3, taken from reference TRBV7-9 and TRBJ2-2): DTGVSQNPRHKITKRGQNVTFRCDPISEHNRLYWYRQTLGQGPEFLTYFQNEAQLEKSRLLSDRFSAERPKGSFSTLEIQRTEQGDSAMYLCASSWDSNTGELFFGEGSRLTVL.

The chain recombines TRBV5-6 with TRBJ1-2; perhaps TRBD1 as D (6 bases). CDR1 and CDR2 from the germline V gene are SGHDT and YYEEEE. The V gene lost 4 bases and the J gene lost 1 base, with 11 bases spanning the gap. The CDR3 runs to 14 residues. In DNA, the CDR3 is TGTGCCAGCAGCGGAGGACAGTATAACTATGGCTACACCTTC. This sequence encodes CASSGGQYNYGYTF.

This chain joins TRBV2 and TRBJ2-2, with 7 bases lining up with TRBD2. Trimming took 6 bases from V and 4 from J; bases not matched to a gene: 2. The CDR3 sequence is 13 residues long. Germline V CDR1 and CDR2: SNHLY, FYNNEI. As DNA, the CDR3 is TGTGCCAGCAGGGCTAGCGGCACCGGGGAGCTGTTTTTT. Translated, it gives CASRASGTGELFF. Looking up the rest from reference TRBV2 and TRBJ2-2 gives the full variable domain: EPEVTQTPSHQVTQMGQEVILRCVPISNHLYFYWYRQILGQKVEFLVSFYNNEISEKSEIFDDQFSVERPDGSNFTLKIRSTKLEDSAMYFCASRASGTGELFFGEGSRLTVL.

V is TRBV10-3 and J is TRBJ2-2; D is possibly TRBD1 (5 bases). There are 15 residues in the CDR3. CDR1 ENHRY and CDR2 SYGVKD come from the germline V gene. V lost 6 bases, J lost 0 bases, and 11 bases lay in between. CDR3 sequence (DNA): TGTGCCATCAGGGCAGGACATTCGAACACCGGGGAGCTGTTTTTT. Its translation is CAIRAGHSNTGELFF.

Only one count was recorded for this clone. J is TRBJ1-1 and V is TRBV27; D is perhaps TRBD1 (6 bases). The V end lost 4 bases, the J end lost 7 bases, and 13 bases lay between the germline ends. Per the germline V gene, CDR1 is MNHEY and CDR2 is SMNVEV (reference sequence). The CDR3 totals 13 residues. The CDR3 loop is CASSSNRAVEAFF. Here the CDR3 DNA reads TGTGCCAGCAGTTCTAACAGGGCCGTTGAAGCTTTCTTT.

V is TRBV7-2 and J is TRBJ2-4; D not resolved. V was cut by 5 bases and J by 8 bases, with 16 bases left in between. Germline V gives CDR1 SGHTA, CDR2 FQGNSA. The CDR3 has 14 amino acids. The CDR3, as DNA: TGTGCCAGCAGCCCCCAGCCCAGCACGGACATTCAGTACTTC. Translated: CASSPQPSTDIQYF.

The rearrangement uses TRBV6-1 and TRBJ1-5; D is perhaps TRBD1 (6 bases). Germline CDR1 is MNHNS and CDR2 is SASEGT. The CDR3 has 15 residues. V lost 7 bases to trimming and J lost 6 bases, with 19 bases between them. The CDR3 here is CASTPLLGASQPQHF. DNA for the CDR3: TGTGCCAGCACCCCCTTGTTGGGGGCCAGTCAGCCCCAGCATTTT.

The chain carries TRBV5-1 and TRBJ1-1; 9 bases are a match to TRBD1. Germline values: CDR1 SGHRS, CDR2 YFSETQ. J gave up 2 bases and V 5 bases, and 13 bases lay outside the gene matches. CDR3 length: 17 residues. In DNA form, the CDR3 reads TGCGCCAGCAGGCTGACCGGGACAGGGAGAGGAAACACTGAAGCTTTCTTT. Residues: CASRLTGTGRGNTEAFF.

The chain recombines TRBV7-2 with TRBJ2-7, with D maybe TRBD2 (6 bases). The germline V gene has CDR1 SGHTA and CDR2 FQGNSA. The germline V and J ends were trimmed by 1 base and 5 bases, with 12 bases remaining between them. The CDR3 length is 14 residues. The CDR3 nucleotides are TGTGCCAGCAGCTTAGGACTAGTCGCCCACGAGCAGTACTTC. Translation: CASSLGLVAHEQYF.

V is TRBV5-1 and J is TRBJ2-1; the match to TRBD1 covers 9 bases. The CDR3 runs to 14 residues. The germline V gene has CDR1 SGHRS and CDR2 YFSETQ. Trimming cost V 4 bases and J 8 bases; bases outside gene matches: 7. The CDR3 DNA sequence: TGCGCCAGCAGCCAGGGACAGGGTACGGATGAGCAGTTCTTC. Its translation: CASSQGQGTDEQFF. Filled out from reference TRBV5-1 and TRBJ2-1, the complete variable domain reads KAGVTQTPRYLIKTRGQQVTLSCSPISGHRSVSWYQQTPGQGLQFLFEYFSETQRNKGNFPGRFSGRQFSNSRSEMNVSTLELGDSALYLCASSQGQGTDEQFFGPGTRLTVL.

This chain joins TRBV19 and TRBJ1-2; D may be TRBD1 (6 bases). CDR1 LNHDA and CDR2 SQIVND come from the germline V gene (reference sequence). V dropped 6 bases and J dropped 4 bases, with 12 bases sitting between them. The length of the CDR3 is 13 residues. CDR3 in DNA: TGTGCCAGTAGCCCAAGACAGGCCTATGGCTACACCTTC. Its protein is CASSPRQAYGYTF.

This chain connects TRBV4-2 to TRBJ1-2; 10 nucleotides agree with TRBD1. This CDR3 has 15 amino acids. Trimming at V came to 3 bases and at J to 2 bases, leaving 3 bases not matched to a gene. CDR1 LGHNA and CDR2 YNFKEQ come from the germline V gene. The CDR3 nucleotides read TGTGCCAGCAGCCAGCCGGGACAGGGGAACTATGGCTACACCTTC. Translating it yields CASSQPGQGNYGYTF.

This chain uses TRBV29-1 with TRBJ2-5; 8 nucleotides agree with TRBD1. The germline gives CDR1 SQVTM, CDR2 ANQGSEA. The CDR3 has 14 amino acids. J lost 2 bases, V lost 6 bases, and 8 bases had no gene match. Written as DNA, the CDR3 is TGCAGCGTCTCCAACAGGGGGTATCAAGAGACCCAGTACTTC. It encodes CSVSNRGYQETQYF.

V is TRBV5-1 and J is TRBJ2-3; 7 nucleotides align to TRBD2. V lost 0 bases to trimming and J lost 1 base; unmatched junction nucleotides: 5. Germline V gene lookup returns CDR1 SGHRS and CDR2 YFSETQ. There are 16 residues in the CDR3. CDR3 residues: CASSLEGGRGTDTQYF. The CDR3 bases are TGCGCCAGCAGCTTGGAGGGCGGGAGAGGCACAGATACGCAGTATTTT.

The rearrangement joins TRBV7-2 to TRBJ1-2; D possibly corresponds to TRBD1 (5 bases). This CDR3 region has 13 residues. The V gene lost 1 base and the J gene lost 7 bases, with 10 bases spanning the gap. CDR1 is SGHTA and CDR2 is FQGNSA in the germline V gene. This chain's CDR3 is CASSLVPGSGYTF. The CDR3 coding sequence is TGTGCCAGCAGCTTAGTTCCAGGGAGTGGCTACACCTTC.